These T cell receptor beta chains were read from a single sample in a study of T cells in Graves' hyperthyroidism and ophthalmopathy. TCRdb ran MiXCR on the multiplex PCR reads and lists one entry per CDR3 protein. The sample carries around 500,000 distinct CDR3 sequences, less than 25% recorded once. The sequenced material came from blood. The origin of the receptors is a woman in her sixties or seventies with Graves' ophthalmopathy. The CDR3 runs from the conserved cysteine through the conserved F or W. D genes are given only for firm matches. Not every row has a clone size; where given, it reads once, few, many or a size class.

CDR3,DNA,V,size,J,D
CASSSILAPGQETQYF,TGTGCCAGCAGCTCCATTCTAGCGCCGGGACAAGAGACCCAGTACTTC,TRBV5-4,-,TRBJ2-5,-
CSARRKSTGRYEQYF,TGCAGTGCTAGACGCAAATCGACTGGACGCTACGAGCAGTACTTC,TRBV20-1,few,TRBJ2-7,-
CASSARGGNEKLFF,TGTGCCAGCAGTGCTCGGGGGGGAAATGAAAAACTGTTTTTT,TRBV2,many,TRBJ1-4,-
CSVESLSEQFF,TGCAGCGTTGAATCCCTGAGTGAGCAGTTCTTC,TRBV29-1,few,TRBJ2-1,-
CATSDLLGQGDAGELFF,TGTGCCACCAGTGATTTGTTGGGACAGGGGGATGCCGGGGAGCTGTTTTTT,TRBV24-1,-,TRBJ2-2,TRBD1
CATRSINTGELFF,TGTGCCACCCGGTCCATTAACACCGGGGAGCTGTTTTTT,TRBV24-1,-,TRBJ2-2,-
CASSGQGSGDYTF,TGCGCCAGCAGCGGACAGGGGTCCGGGGACTACACCTTC,TRBV5-1,-,TRBJ1-2,TRBD1
CASTPHRGREDTEAFF,TGTGCCAGCACTCCGCACAGGGGGCGGGAGGACACTGAAGCTTTCTTT,TRBV12-3/TRBV12-4,few,TRBJ1-1,TRBD1
CSARDRYEQFF,TGCAGTGCTAGAGATCGGTATGAGCAGTTCTTC,TRBV20-1,many,TRBJ2-1,-
CAISWGMDTEAFF,TGTGCCATCAGTTGGGGCATGGACACTGAAGCTTTCTTT,TRBV10-3,few,TRBJ1-1,-
CASSAGGGRNTEAFF,TGTGCCAGCAGCGCCGGAGGGGGTCGGAACACTGAAGCTTTCTTT,TRBV11-1,many,TRBJ1-1,-
CSAQKLANEQFF,TGCAGTGCCCAGAAGCTTGCCAATGAGCAGTTCTTC,TRBV20-1,few,TRBJ2-1,-
CASSLTLRFGIQGEMGYSNQPQHF,TGTGCCAGCAGTTTAACCCTAAGATTTGGGATACAGGGGGAAATGGGTTATAGCAATCAGCCCCAGCATTTT,TRBV12-3/TRBV12-4,-,TRBJ1-5,TRBD1
CASSPLAGFRDEQFF,TGTGCCAGCAGCCCTCTAGCGGGCTTTAGGGATGAGCAGTTCTTC,TRBV14,-,TRBJ2-1,TRBD2
CASREDRYQPQHF,TGTGCCAGCAGAGAGGACAGGTATCAGCCCCAGCATTTT,TRBV7-8,-,TRBJ1-5,TRBD1
CASSLETGRRTEAFF,TGTGCCAGCAGCTTAGAAACAGGGCGTCGGACTGAAGCTTTCTTT,TRBV7-2,-,TRBJ1-1,-
CAIMREGVETQYF,TGTGCCATCATGAGGGAAGGCGTTGAGACCCAGTACTTC,TRBV10-3,many,TRBJ2-5,-
CASSPLRDRGLTGELFF,TGTGCCAGCAGCCCCCTGAGAGACAGGGGGCTCACCGGGGAGCTGTTTTTT,TRBV7-9,-,TRBJ2-2,TRBD1
CASSSGTGESGANVLTF,TGTGCCAGCAGTTCCGGGACAGGGGAAAGTGGGGCCAACGTCCTGACTTTC,TRBV6-1,few,TRBJ2-6,TRBD1
CASSDFSDDEQFF,TGTGCCAGCAGTGACTTTAGTGACGATGAGCAGTTCTTC,TRBV2,-,TRBJ2-1,-
CAWSVQEGHKETQYF,TGTGCCTGGAGTGTACAGGAGGGCCACAAAGAGACCCAGTACTTC,TRBV30,few,TRBJ2-5,-
CSVVGRGGYTQYF,TGCAGCGTTGTTGGCAGGGGAGGATATACGCAGTATTTT,TRBV29-1,-,TRBJ2-3,-
CAISGTPYEQYF,TGTGCCATCAGTGGTACCCCCTACGAGCAGTACTTC,TRBV10-3,-,TRBJ2-7,-
CATSDPGQYEQYF,TGTGCCACCAGTGACCCTGGACAGTACGAGCAGTACTTC,TRBV24-1,few,TRBJ2-7,-
CAISPYRPGQANTEAFF,TGTGCCATCAGTCCTTATCGCCCGGGACAGGCGAACACTGAAGCTTTCTTT,TRBV10-3,many,TRBJ1-1,TRBD1
CASSQIRSGRPYEQYF,TGTGCCAGCAGTCAAATTAGAAGCGGGAGGCCCTACGAGCAGTACTTC,TRBV6-1,-,TRBJ2-7,TRBD2
CASSQDLDSSKGYTF,TGTGCCAGCAGCCAAGATTTGGACAGCTCTAAGGGCTACACCTTC,TRBV14,few,TRBJ1-2,-
CASSPLRGDTEAFF,TGTGCCAGCAGCCCCCTACGAGGGGACACTGAAGCTTTCTTT,TRBV14,few,TRBJ1-1,-
CASSLGPSGISDTQYF,TGCGCCAGCAGCTTGGGCCCCAGCGGGATTTCAGATACGCAGTATTTT,TRBV5-1,few,TRBJ2-3,TRBD2
CSAQDSRGETQYF,TGCAGCGCGCAGGACAGCCGAGGGGAGACCCAGTACTTC,TRBV29-1,many,TRBJ2-5,-
CSAIPGTGTYEQFF,TGCAGTGCCATCCCCGGGACAGGAACCTACGAGCAGTTCTTC,TRBV20-1,-,TRBJ2-1,TRBD1
CASSQAARSGELFF,TGCGCCAGCAGCCAGGCGGCTAGGTCAGGGGAGCTGTTTTTT,TRBV4-1,-,TRBJ2-2,-
CASSYAGTGERKTQYF,TGTGCCAGCAGTTACGCGGGGACAGGGGAAAGGAAGACCCAGTACTTC,TRBV6-2/TRBV6-3,many,TRBJ2-5,TRBD1
CASSLAQGNTIYF,TGTGCCAGCAGCTTAGCGCAGGGAAACACCATATATTTT,TRBV7-2,many,TRBJ1-3,-
CASSYSTSGSYTDTQYF,TGTGCCAGCAGTTACTCGACTAGCGGGAGCTACACAGATACGCAGTATTTT,TRBV6-5,many,TRBJ2-3,TRBD2
CSAPGQGEYEQYF,TGCAGTGCTCCGGGACAGGGGGAGTACGAGCAGTACTTC,TRBV20-1,few,TRBJ2-7,TRBD1
CASSLWGGTQAGGPGSSEQFF,TGTGCCAGCAGTTTATGGGGGGGGACCCAAGCGGGAGGGCCGGGGAGCAGTGAGCAGTTCTTC,TRBV28,-,TRBJ2-1,TRBD2
CASSSGQTDTGELFF,TGTGCCAGCAGTTCAGGACAGACAGACACCGGGGAGCTGTTTTTT,TRBV7-6,few,TRBJ2-2,-
CSARVSQGGTNEQFF,TGCAGTGCTAGAGTGTCACAGGGAGGTACGAATGAGCAGTTCTTC,TRBV20-1,-,TRBJ2-1,-
CASRGGQVLGYTF,TGTGCCAGCAGGGGCGGTCAGGTCCTAGGCTACACCTTC,TRBV6-1,-,TRBJ1-2,-
CASSLDSRWGYTF,TGCGCCAGCAGCTTGGACAGCCGATGGGGCTACACCTTC,TRBV5-1,-,TRBJ1-2,-
CASTREGRSPLHF,TGTGCCAGCACCCGGGAGGGGAGGTCACCCCTCCACTTT,TRBV2,-,TRBJ1-6,-
CASSLDPLPGGELFF,TGTGCCAGCAGCTTAGACCCCCTCCCTGGGGGAGAACTGTTTTTT,TRBV7-2,-,TRBJ1-4,-
CASSPVGSGQYF,TGTGCCAGCAGCCCAGTGGGTAGCGGCCAGTACTTC,TRBV7-2,-,TRBJ2-5,-
CAWSTGGQNNEQFF,TGTGCCTGGAGCACGGGAGGGCAAAACAATGAGCAGTTCTTC,TRBV30,few,TRBJ2-1,TRBD2